What follows is one TCR beta chain and its context. Its target is unknown. It was by 5'RACE template switching with UMIs that TCR beta cDNA was made. TCRdb re-called the 5' RACE reads; every CDR3 protein appears as one record, without DNA. This listing includes a few hundred thousand distinct CDR3 sequences. The data were taken from a study of T cells expressing NK-cell markers. Across the study: Researchers got TCR beta repertoires out of sorted CD3+CD56+NKG2C+, CD3+CD56+NKG2C- and CD3+CD56-NKG2C+ T cells. Study-wide results and limits: In a group of several donors, dominant NKG2C+ clonotypes represented about 1.0-7.5% of CD8+ T cells. The CD3+CD56-NKG2C+ fraction was also led by these clonotypes in a few donors.

CDR3 length equals 15 residues. Germline V gene data show CDR1 as SEHNR and CDR2 as FQNEAQ (reference sequence). V is TRBV7-9 and J is TRBJ1-3. Sequencing was performed on blood T cells: a sorted CD56 or NKG2C T cell subset, CD4+ or CD8+ T cells, or bulk PBMC T cells (not recorded which). This sequence was found in a man aged 18 to 69 in good health. The CDR3 spells CASSPGNKAGNTIYF.